A selection of T cell receptor beta chains follows, all from one sample in a study of blood T cell repertoires in COVID-19. The table came from immunoSEQ multiplex PCR; TCRdb's copy has only in-frame clones and leaves some out. This table has 95,000 or so clones, 75% to 90% appearing once. Sequenced input: peripheral blood. The receptors here all came from a man older than 75 with active or convalescent COVID-19. The CDR3 runs from the conserved cysteine through the conserved F or W. Each record gives: V gene, J gene, D gene, clone size, CDR3 DNA, CDR3 protein. A D gene is named only where the DNA matches it firmly. Size is stated for part of the rows, as once, few or many counts, or as a class when the clone is expanded.

>TRBV7-3|TRBJ2-7|.|.
TGTGCCAGCAGCCCGCATACGGGACTTAAACCTGACGAGCAGTACTTC
CASSPHTGLKPDEQYF
>TRBV20-1|TRBJ2-7|TRBD2|.
TGCAGTGCTGGTGGGATTAGCGGGAGGATTGGCGAGCAGTACTTC
CSAGGISGRIGEQYF
>TRBV9|TRBJ2-5|.|.
TGTGCCAGCAGCGTAGGGGGTAGCGGCATGGGGGAGACCCAGTACTTC
CASSVGGSGMGETQYF
>TRBV7-2|TRBJ2-3|TRBD2|.
TGTGCCAGCAGCCTAAGAACTAGCGGGAGGCCCACGGATACGCAGTATTTT
CASSLRTSGRPTDTQYF
>TRBV6-5|TRBJ1-3|TRBD1|.
TGTGCCAGCAGTAAAACAGGGGGAGGAAACACCATATATTTT
CASSKTGGGNTIYF
>TRBV5-1|TRBJ2-3|.|once
TGCGCCAGCAGCTTAAGTGTCAGGGGCCGCAGCACAGATACGCAGTATTTT
CASSLSVRGRSTDTQYF
>TRBV4-3|TRBJ1-2|.|.
TGCGCCAGCAGCCAAGATCAAACAGCAGTCCTCTATGGCTACACCTTC
CASSQDQTAVLYGYTF
>TRBV7-2|TRBJ1-3|TRBD1|.
TGTGCCACCCGACAGGGCACCTCTGGAAACACCATATATTTT
CATRQGTSGNTIYF
>TRBV6-1|TRBJ1-1|.|.
TGTGCCAGCAATACAGGTATTGGAACTGAAGCTTTCTTT
CASNTGIGTEAFF
>TRBV11-2|TRBJ2-1|TRBD2|few
TGTGCCAGCAGCCCGATCGGCGGGAGGCTCACATATGAGCAGTTCTTC
CASSPIGGRLTYEQFF
>TRBV4-2|TRBJ2-5|TRBD2|.
TGTGCCAGCAGCCAAGATTTGACTAGCGGGAGCGGTGAGACCCAGTACTTC
CASSQDLTSGSGETQYF
>TRBV7-2|TRBJ1-4|.|.
TGTGCCAGCAGCTTTACAGGCAACAATGAAAAACTGTTTTTT
CASSFTGNNEKLFF
>TRBV6-1|TRBJ2-3|TRBD2|.
TGTGCCAGCAGTGAAAGGGGAGGGGAAGATACGCAGTATTTT
CASSERGGEDTQYF